Sequencing of this T cell receptor beta chain was carried out in a study of T-cell memory formation after mild COVID-19. In this sample, this clonotype turned up many times. The V gene's germline CDR1 is SGDLS and CDR2 YYNGEE. The CDR3 runs 19 residues. The ends were cut back, 6 bases at V and 1 base at J, with 28 bases in the middle. TCRdb processed the 5' RACE reads anew with MiXCR; each CDR3 protein has one entry. This table has approximately 350,000 distinct CDR3 sequences, 25% to 30% appearing once. The TCR originated in an adult woman who had mild COVID-19 (a few samples of this study predate the infection). Cell type and time point are not known. The chain employs TRBV9 and TRBJ1-2, with D possibly being TRBD1 (5 bases). Sequences were obtained from PBMCs or a T cell subset sorted from them (not recorded which). The CDR3 protein is CASTGARDASVDGNYGYTF. Here the CDR3 DNA reads TGTGCCAGCACCGGGGCCCGGGACGCCTCAGTGGACGGTAACTATGGCTACACCTTC.